The entry below gives a single T cell receptor (beta chain) sequence along with its context. The antigen remains unidentified. This sample is part of a study of cytomegalovirus exposure and HLA in healthy donors. Study-wide points: Cytomegalovirus association was listed for under 200 TCR beta chains. The records held CMV serostatus as the only immune exposure information.

Per the germline V gene, CDR1 is SNHLY and CDR2 is FYNNEI. This CDR3 has 15 residues. Losses at the gene ends were 7 bases for V and 3 bases for J; bases not matched to a gene: 6. Vbeta (60) and Jbeta (13) primers were used in the PCR. Repertoires were generated with immunoSEQ multiplex PCR, while TCRdb's copy carries only in-frame clones and drops some. The data show fewer than 40,000 clones, 80% to 90% seen once. The J gene is TRBJ2-2, the V gene TRBV2, with TRBD2 matching over 9 bases. The sequenced sample was PBMCs. The source of this sequence is a woman in her thirties or forties in good health and CMV-seronegative. The chain's CDR3 is CASNRAGGHTGELFF. CDR3 coding DNA: TGTGCCAGCAATCGGGCGGGGGGGCACACCGGGGAGCTGTTTTTT.